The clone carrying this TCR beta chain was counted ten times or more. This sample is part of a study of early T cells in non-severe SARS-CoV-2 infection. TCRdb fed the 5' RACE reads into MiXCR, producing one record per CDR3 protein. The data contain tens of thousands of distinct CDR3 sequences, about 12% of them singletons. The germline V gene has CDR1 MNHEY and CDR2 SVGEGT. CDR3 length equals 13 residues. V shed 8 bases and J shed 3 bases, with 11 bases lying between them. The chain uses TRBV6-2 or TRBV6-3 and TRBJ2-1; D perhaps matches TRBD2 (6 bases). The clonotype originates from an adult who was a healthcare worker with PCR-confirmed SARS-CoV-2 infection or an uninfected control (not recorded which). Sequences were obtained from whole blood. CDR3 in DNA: TGTGCCAGCCTGGCGGGGAACTACAATGAGCAGTTCTTC. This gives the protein CASLAGNYNEQFF.